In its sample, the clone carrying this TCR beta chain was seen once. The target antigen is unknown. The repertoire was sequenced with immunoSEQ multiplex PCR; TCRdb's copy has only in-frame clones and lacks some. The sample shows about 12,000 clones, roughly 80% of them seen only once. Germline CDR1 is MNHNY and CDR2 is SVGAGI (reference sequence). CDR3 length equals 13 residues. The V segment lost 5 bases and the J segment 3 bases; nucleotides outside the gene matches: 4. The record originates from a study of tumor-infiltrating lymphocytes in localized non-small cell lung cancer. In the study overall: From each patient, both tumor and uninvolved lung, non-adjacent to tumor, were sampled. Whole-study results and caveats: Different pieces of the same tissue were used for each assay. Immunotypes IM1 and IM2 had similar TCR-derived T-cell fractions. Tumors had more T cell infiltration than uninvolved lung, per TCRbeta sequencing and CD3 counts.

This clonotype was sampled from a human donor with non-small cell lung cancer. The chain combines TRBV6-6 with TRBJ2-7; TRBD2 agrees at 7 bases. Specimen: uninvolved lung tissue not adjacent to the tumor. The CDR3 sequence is CASSQAGNYEQYF. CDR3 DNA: TGTGCCAGCAGTCAAGCGGGGAACTACGAGCAGTACTTC.